Listed below are T cell receptor beta chains from one sample, sequenced in a study of blood T cell repertoires in COVID-19. This table comes from immunoSEQ multiplex PCR, and its TCRdb copy is limited to in-frame clones, with some not included. The sample records 150,000 to 200,000 clones, roughly 82% being singletons. The specimen sequenced was peripheral blood. These receptors originate from a woman in her thirties or forties with COVID-19, enrolled during active disease. Both conserved end residues are part of each CDR3. The order of the fields is V gene, D gene, CDR3 length, clone size, J gene, CDR3 protein, CDR3 DNA. A D gene is named only where the DNA matches it firmly. Clone size is shown for a subset of rows, as once, few, many or a class of expanded clone.

TRBV7-2	TRBD2	16	-	TRBJ2-1	CASSLVLAGVGNEQFF	TGTGCCAGCAGCTTAGTTCTAGCGGGAGTAGGAAATGAGCAGTTCTTC
TRBV30	-	14	-	TRBJ2-5	CAWTNGYRQETQYF	TGTGCCTGGACTAACGGTTACAGACAAGAGACCCAGTACTTC
TRBV9	-	11	-	TRBJ1-2	CASSRTSGYTF	TGTGCCAGCAGTAGGACTTCCGGCTACACCTTC
TRBV30	-	13	-	TRBJ1-5	CAWSVGQNQPQHF	TGTGCCTGGAGTGTAGGACAAAATCAGCCCCAGCATTTT
TRBV2	-	16	-	TRBJ2-4	CASSGGPTGAKNIQYF	TGTGCCAGCAGTGGGGGTCCGACGGGGGCCAAAAACATTCAGTACTTC
TRBV10-3	TRBD1	18	few	TRBJ1-2	CAISESGQGASTNYGYTF	TGTGCCATCAGTGAGTCGGGACAGGGGGCCTCGACTAACTATGGCTACACCTTC
TRBV19	TRBD1	17	-	TRBJ2-1	CASSIWGPRQGDDEQFF	TGTGCCAGTAGTATATGGGGGCCGCGACAGGGTGACGATGAGCAGTTCTTC
TRBV9	-	17	-	TRBJ2-5	CASSVVPSSVGQETQYF	TGTGCCAGCAGCGTAGTCCCTTCTAGCGTCGGACAAGAGACCCAGTACTTC
TRBV10-3	TRBD2	14	once	TRBJ2-1	CATRAGEWGNEQFF	TGTGCCACTAGAGCGGGAGAATGGGGGAATGAGCAGTTCTTC
TRBV5-4	TRBD2	17	-	TRBJ2-4	CASSLQLAGGSKNIQYF	TGTGCCAGCAGCTTGCAGCTAGCGGGGGGATCCAAAAACATTCAGTACTTC
TRBV6-5	-	14	-	TRBJ1-4	CASSYISTGEKLFF	TGTGCCAGCAGTTACATATCGACAGGCGAAAAACTGTTTTTT
TRBV30	TRBD1	16	few	TRBJ2-2	CAWRRAGGLYTGELFF	TGTGCCTGGAGGAGGGCAGGGGGTTTGTACACCGGGGAGCTGTTTTTT
TRBV7-3	TRBD2	16	-	TRBJ2-5	CASSLGTSGSQETQYF	TGTGCCAGCAGCTTAGGGACTAGCGGGTCCCAAGAGACCCAGTACTTC
TRBV2	TRBD1	16	few	TRBJ1-5	CASSEGDRVFNQPQHF	TGTGCCAGCAGTGAAGGGGACAGGGTTTTTAATCAGCCCCAGCATTTT
TRBV6-5	-	14	once	TRBJ1-4	CASRHIATNEKLFF	TGTGCCAGCAGGCACATTGCAACTAATGAAAAACTGTTTTTT
TRBV10-2	-	17	-	TRBJ1-1	CASSVLGPTVVSTEAFF	TGCGCCAGCAGTGTTTTGGGGCCAACCGTGGTTAGCACTGAAGCTTTCTTT
TRBV14	TRBD2	17	-	TRBJ2-2	CASSQVRTSGSGGELFF	TGTGCCAGCAGCCAAGTCCGGACTAGCGGGAGTGGCGGGGAGCTGTTTTTT
TRBV11-2	-	15	-	TRBJ2-5	CASSSQGGAGETQYF	TGTGCCAGCAGCTCCCAAGGGGGGGCCGGAGAGACCCAGTACTTC
TRBV9	-	15	once	TRBJ1-1	CASSVTDGMNTEAFF	TGTGCCAGCAGCGTCACGGACGGGATGAACACTGAAGCTTTCTTT
TRBV18	TRBD2	17	-	TRBJ2-7	CASSPLPSGPSSYEQYF	TGTGCCAGCTCACCGTTGCCTAGCGGGCCATCCTCCTACGAGCAGTACTTC
TRBV2	TRBD1	16	-	TRBJ1-1	CASRERDRGSNTEAFF	TGTGCCAGCAGAGAACGGGACAGGGGATCGAACACTGAAGCTTTCTTT
TRBV7-9	TRBD1	15	-	TRBJ1-4	CASSLGDRVNEKLFF	TGTGCCAGCAGCTTAGGAGACAGGGTTAACGAAAAACTGTTTTTT
TRBV11-1	-	14	-	TRBJ2-6	CASSSRTAVDVLTF	TGTGCCAGCAGCTCACGGACTGCCGTAGACGTCCTGACTTTC
TRBV6-1	TRBD1	18	-	TRBJ2-6	CASSEYRGRISGANVLTF	TGTGCCAGCAGTGAATACAGGGGGCGGATCTCTGGGGCCAACGTCCTGACTTTC
TRBV5-4	TRBD2	16	-	TRBJ2-3	CASSLRSGGDRDTQYF	TGTGCCAGCAGCTTGCGAAGCGGGGGGGACCGGGATACGCAGTATTTT
TRBV9	-	14	-	TRBJ1-3	CASSVEWDRNTIYF	TGTGCCAGCAGCGTAGAGTGGGACAGAAACACCATATATTTT
TRBV19	TRBD2	14	-	TRBJ2-1	CASSSRGGRGEQFF	TGTGCCAGTAGCTCAAGGGGCGGGAGGGGTGAGCAGTTCTTC
TRBV6-5	TRBD2	15	-	TRBJ2-2	CASSRAGDNTGELFF	TGTGCCAGCAGCCGAGCGGGGGATAACACCGGGGAGCTGTTTTTT
TRBV6-5	TRBD2	13	once	TRBJ2-1	CALRLAGHNEQFF	TGTGCTCTCCGACTAGCGGGGCACAATGAGCAGTTCTTC
TRBV5-1	TRBD2	16	-	TRBJ2-1	CASSTGLAASYNEQFF	TGCGCCAGCAGCACGGGACTAGCGGCTTCTTACAATGAGCAGTTCTTC
TRBV6-5	TRBD2	15	-	TRBJ2-3	CASSYGLASADTQYF	TGTGCCAGCAGTTATGGACTAGCCAGCGCAGATACGCAGTATTTT
TRBV18	TRBD1	15	-	TRBJ1-4	CASSLAGTGLEKLFF	TGTGCCAGCTCACTGGCCGGGACAGGGTTGGAAAAACTGTTTTTT
TRBV29-1	TRBD1	13	-	TRBJ1-1	CSVVPHATGEAFF	TGCAGCGTTGTCCCCCATGCGACAGGGGAAGCTTTCTTT
TRBV5-1	-	13	many	TRBJ2-3	CASSLDVPDTQYF	TGCGCCAGCAGCTTGGATGTTCCGGATACGCAGTATTTT
TRBV5-4	TRBD1	14	-	TRBJ2-5	CASSVGQVMETQYF	TGTGCCAGCAGCGTAGGACAGGTTATGGAGACCCAGTACTTC
TRBV7-9	TRBD1	16	-	TRBJ2-2	CASSYSDRGGTGELFF	TGTGCCAGCAGCTATTCGGACAGGGGAGGCACCGGGGAGCTGTTTTTT
TRBV5-8	-	15	-	TRBJ2-3	CASSSSGHSTDTQYF	TGTGCCAGCAGCTCCTCTGGACATAGCACAGATACGCAGTATTTT
TRBV10-3	-	14	-	TRBJ1-1	CAISEEGGRSEAFF	TGTGCCATCAGTGAGGAGGGGGGGCGATCTGAAGCTTTCTTT
TRBV10-2	-	14	-	TRBJ2-2	CASSDLGGARELFF	TGCGCCAGCAGTGACTTGGGCGGGGCCCGGGAGCTGTTTTTT
TRBV6-5	-	14	-	TRBJ1-4	CASGEGGANEKLFF	TGTGCCAGCGGGGAGGGGGGAGCTAATGAAAAACTGTTTTTT
TRBV7-9	TRBD1	17	-	TRBJ1-2	CASSLVGRQGETRSYTF	TGTGCCAGCAGCTTAGTAGGCCGACAGGGCGAAACGCGAAGCTACACCTTC
TRBV6-6	-	12	-	TRBJ1-2	CASSGQNYGYTF	TGTGCCAGCAGTGGACAGAACTATGGCTACACCTTC
TRBV4-1	-	16	-	TRBJ1-6	CASSQGRRGQGSPLHF	TGCGCCAGCAGCCAAGGTCGCAGGGGACAAGGTTCACCCCTCCACTTT
TRBV12-3/TRBV12-4	-	13	once	TRBJ2-1	CASSFGSSNEQFF	TGTGCCAGCAGTTTTGGCTCTAGCAATGAGCAGTTCTTC
TRBV13	-	14	-	TRBJ2-1	CASSLGSRYNEQFF	TGTGCCAGCAGCTTAGGGAGTCGATACAATGAGCAGTTCTTC
TRBV19	TRBD1	14	-	TRBJ1-3	CASRPGQSGNTIYF	TGTGCCAGTAGACCGGGACAGTCTGGAAACACCATATATTTT
TRBV5-1	TRBD1	13	-	TRBJ2-7	CASTTGDNYEQYF	TGCGCCAGCACGACAGGGGATAACTACGAGCAGTACTTC
TRBV9	TRBD1	15	-	TRBJ1-1	CASSVGGGVLSEAFF	TGTGCCAGCAGCGTAGGAGGGGGCGTTCTGTCTGAAGCTTTCTTT
TRBV5-6	TRBD2	16	-	TRBJ2-2	CASSVAGGPHTGELFF	TGTGCCAGCAGCGTCGCGGGAGGGCCTCACACCGGGGAGCTGTTTTTT
TRBV5-4	TRBD1	18	-	TRBJ2-6	CASRQTWGQGSGANVLTF	TGTGCCAGCAGACAGACATGGGGACAGGGTTCCGGGGCCAACGTCCTGACTTTC
TRBV9	-	15	-	TRBJ1-2	CASSPAVGGGYGYTF	TGTGCCAGCAGCCCAGCTGTTGGGGGAGGTTATGGCTACACCTTC
TRBV6-5	-	16	-	TRBJ1-2	CASSYSRWGSNYGYTF	TGTGCCAGCAGTTACTCGAGGTGGGGCTCCAACTATGGCTACACCTTC
TRBV30	-	13	-	TRBJ1-4	CAWSRVPNEKLFF	TGTGCCTGGTCGAGGGTGCCTAATGAAAAACTGTTTTTT
TRBV6-5	-	12	-	TRBJ1-1	CASSGLGTEAFF	TGTGCCAGCTCGGGGTTGGGCACTGAAGCTTTCTTT
TRBV7-3	-	14	-	TRBJ2-5	CASSPDGVPETQYF	TGTGCCAGCAGCCCCGACGGGGTCCCAGAGACCCAGTACTTC
TRBV9	TRBD2	14	-	TRBJ2-2	CASSPQREIGELFF	TGTGCCAGCAGCCCCCAGCGGGAAATCGGGGAGCTGTTTTTT
TRBV15	-	15	-	TRBJ2-1	CATSRDRSSYNEQFF	TGTGCCACCAGCAGAGATCGTAGCTCCTACAATGAGCAGTTCTTC